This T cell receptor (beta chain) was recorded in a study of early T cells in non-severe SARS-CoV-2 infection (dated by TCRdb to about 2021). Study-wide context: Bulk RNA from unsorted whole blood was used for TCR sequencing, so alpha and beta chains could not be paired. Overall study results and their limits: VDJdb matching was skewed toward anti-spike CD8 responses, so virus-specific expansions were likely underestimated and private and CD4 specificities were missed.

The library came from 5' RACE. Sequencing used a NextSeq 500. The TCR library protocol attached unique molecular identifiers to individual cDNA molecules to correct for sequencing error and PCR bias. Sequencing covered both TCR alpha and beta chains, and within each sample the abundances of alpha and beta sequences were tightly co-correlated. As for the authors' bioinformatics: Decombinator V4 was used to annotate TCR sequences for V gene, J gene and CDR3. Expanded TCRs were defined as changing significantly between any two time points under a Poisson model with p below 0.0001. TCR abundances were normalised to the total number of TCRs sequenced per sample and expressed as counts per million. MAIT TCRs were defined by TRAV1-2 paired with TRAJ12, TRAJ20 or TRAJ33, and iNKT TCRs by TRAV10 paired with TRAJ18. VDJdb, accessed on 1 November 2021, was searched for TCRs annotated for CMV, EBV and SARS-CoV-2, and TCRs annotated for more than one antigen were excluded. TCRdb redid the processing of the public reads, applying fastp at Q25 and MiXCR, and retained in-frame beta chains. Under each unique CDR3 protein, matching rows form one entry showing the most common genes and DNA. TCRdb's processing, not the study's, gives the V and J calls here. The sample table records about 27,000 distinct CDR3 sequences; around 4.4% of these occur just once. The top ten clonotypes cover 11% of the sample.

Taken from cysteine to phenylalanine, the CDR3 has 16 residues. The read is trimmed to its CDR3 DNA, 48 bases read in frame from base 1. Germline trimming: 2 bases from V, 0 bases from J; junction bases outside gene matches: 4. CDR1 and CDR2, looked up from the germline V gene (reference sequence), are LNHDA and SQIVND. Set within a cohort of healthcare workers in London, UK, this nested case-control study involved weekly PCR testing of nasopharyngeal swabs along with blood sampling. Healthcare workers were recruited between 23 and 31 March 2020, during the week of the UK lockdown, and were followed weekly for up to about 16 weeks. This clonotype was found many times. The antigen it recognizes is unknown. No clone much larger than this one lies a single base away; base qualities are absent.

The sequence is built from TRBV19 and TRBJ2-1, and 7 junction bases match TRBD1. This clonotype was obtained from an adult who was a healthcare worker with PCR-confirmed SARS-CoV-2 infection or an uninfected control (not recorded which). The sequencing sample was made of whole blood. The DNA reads TGTGCCAGTAGTATATCGACAGGGAGCTCCTACAATGAGCAGTTCTTC. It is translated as CASSISTGSSYNEQFF.